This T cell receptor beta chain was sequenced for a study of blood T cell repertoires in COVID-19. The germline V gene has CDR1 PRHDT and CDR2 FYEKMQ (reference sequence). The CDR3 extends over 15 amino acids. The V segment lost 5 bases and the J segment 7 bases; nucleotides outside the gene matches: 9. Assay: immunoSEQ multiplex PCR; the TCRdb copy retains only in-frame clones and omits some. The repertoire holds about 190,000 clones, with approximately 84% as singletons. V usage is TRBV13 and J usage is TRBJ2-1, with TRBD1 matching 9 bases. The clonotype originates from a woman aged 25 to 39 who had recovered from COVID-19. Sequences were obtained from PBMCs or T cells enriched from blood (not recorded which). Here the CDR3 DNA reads TGTGCCAGCAGCCCGGGACAGGGTCAATTTAATGAGCAGTTCTTC. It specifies CASSPGQGQFNEQFF. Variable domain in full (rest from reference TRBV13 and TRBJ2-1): AAGVIQSPRHLIKEKRETATLKCYPIPRHDTVYWYQQGPGQDPQFLISFYEKMQSDKGSIPDRFSAQQFSDYHSELNMSSLELGDSALYFCASSPGQGQFNEQFFGPGTRLTVL.